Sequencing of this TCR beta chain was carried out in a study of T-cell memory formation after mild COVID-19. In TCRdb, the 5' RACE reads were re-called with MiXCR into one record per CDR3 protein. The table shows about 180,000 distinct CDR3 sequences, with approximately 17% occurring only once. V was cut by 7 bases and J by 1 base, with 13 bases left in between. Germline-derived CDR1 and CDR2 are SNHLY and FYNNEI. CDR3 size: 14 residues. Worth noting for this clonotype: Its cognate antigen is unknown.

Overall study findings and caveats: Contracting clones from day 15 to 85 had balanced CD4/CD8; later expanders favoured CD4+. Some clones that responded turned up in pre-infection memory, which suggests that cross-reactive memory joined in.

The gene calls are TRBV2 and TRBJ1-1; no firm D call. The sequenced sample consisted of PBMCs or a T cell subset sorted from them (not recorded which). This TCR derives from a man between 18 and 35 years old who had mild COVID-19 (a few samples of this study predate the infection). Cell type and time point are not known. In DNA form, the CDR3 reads TGTGCCAGCAACCCCGGTCAGCAGAACACTGAAGCTTTCTTT. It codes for CASNPGQQNTEAFF.